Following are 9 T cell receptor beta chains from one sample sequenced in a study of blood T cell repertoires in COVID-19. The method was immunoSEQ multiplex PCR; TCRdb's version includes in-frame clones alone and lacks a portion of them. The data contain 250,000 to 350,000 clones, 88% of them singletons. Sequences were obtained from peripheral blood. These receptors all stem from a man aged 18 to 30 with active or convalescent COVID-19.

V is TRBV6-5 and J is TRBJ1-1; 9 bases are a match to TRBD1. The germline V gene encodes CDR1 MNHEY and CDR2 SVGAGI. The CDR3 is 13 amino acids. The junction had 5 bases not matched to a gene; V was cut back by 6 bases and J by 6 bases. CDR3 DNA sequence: TGTGCCAGCAGAGGGACAGGGAAGGCTGAAGCTTTCTTT. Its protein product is CASRGTGKAEAFF.

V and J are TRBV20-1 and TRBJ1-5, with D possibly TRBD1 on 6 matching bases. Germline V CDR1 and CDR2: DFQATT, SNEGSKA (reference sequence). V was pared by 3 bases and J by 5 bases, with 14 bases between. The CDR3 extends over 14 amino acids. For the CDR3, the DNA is TGCAGTGCTAGTCGCGACAGGAACTATCAGCCCCAGCATTTT. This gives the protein CSASRDRNYQPQHF.

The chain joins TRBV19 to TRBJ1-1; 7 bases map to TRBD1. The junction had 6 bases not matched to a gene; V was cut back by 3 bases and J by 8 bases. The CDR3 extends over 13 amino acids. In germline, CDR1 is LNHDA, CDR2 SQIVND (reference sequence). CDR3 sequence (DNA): TGTGCCAGTAGTATGGCAGGGGGACAGGAAGCTTTCTTT. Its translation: CASSMAGGQEAFF.

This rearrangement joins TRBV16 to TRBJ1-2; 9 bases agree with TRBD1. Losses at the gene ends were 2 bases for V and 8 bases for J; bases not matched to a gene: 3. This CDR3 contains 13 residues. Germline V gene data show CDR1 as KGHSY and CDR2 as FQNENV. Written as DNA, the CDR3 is TGTGCCAGCAGCCAAGGACAGGGGAGAGGCTACACCTTC. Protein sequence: CASSQGQGRGYTF.

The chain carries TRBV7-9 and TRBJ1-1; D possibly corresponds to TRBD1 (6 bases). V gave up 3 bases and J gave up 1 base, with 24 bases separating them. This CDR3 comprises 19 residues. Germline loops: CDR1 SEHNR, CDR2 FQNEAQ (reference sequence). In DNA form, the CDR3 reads TGTGCCAGCAGCTTCCCTACCTACAGGGTAGGATGGGGGAACACTGAAGCTTTCTTT. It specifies CASSFPTYRVGWGNTEAFF.

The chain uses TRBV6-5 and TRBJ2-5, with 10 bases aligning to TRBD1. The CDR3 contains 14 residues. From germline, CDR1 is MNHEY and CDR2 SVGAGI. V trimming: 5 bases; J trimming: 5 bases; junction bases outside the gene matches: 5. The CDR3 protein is CASSRQGALETQYF. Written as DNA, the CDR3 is TGTGCCAGCAGTAGACAGGGGGCTTTGGAGACCCAGTACTTC.

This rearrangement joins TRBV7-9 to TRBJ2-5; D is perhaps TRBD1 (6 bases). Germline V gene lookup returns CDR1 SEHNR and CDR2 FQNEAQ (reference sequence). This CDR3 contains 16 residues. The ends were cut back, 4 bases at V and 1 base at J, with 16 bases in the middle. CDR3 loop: CASSSSAGVFQETQYF. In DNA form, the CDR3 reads TGTGCCAGCAGCTCCTCGGCAGGGGTGTTCCAAGAGACCCAGTACTTC. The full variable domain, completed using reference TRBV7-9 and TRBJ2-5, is DTGVSQNPRHKITKRGQNVTFRCDPISEHNRLYWYRQTLGQGPEFLTYFQNEAQLEKSRLLSDRFSAERPKGSFSTLEIQRTEQGDSAMYLCASSSSAGVFQETQYFGPGTRLLVL.

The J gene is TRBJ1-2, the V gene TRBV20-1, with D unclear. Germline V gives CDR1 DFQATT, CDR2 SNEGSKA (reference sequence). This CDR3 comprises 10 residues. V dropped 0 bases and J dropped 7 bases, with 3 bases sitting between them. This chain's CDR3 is CSARDGGYTF. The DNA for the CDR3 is TGCAGTGCTAGAGACGGTGGCTACACCTTC.

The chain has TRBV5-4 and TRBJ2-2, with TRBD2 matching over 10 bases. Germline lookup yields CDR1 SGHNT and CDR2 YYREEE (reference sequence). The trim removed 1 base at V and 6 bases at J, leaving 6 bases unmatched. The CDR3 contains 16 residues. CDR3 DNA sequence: TGTGCCAGCAGCTTGTCAGCGGGGGGGCCTGCCGGGGAGCTGTTTTTT. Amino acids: CASSLSAGGPAGELFF.